These 21 T cell receptor beta chains were all obtained from the same sample, sequenced in a study of Ad26.COV2.S vaccination and SARS-CoV-2 variants. Here immunoSEQ multiplex PCR was the method, and the copy in TCRdb shows in-frame clones only, minus some. The sample has approximately 300,000 clones, roughly 80% seen once. Sample treatment: 19 received Ad26.COV2.S at low or high dose, single or two shots; 5 received placebo; per-sample allocation not given. Following the first vaccine or placebo injection, samples were taken on day 63. Sequencing was performed on peripheral blood, taken in a trial of Ad26.COV2.S vaccine versus placebo. The source is a person aged 18-65 years who received the Ad26.COV2.S COVID-19 vaccine or a placebo.

The chain combines TRBV5-1 with TRBJ2-3, with D hard to call. The CDR3 has 14 residues. V was trimmed by 1 base and J by 3 bases, leaving 9 bases between them. Germline assignment: CDR1 SGHRS and CDR2 YFSETQ. CDR3 protein: CASSLNPTTDTQYF. The CDR3 coding sequence is TGCGCCAGCAGCTTGAACCCCACGACAGATACGCAGTATTTT.

The gene calls are TRBV12-2 and TRBJ1-1; no check of the table's D call, TRBD1, against the DNA was made. TRBV12-2 is a pseudogene. This CDR3 comprises 19 residues. This CDR3 reads CASRQFRQNLRGANTEAFF. The CDR3 DNA follows: TGTGCAAGTCGCCAATTTCGACAGAACCTCAGGGGGGCGAACACTGAAGCTTTCTTT.

Turning to this clone: Germline and junction disagree at one end, which may indicate a read error. The V and J genes are TRBV18 and TRBJ1-2; tentatively, D is TRBD1 (5 bases). The CDR3 has 14 residues. In germline, CDR1 is KGHSH, CDR2 LQKENI. The CDR3: CASSDTQGNDGYTF. The CDR3 DNA sequence: TGTGCCAGCTCAGATACCCAGGGTAACGATGGCTACACCTTC.

Written as DNA, the CDR3 is TGTGCCAGCAGTCGGTCCCAGGGAGGTGAAGCTTTCTTT. The encoded protein is CASSRSQGGEAFF. The rearrangement joins TRBV6-4 to TRBJ1-1; a possible D gene is TRBD1 (5 bases). The CDR3 sequence is 13 residues long. Trimming pared 5 bases from V and 7 bases from J, leaving 14 bases between. From germline, CDR1 is MRHNA and CDR2 SNTAGT.

The V gene is TRBV11-1, the J gene TRBJ2-7; TRBD1 matches 9 bases. J gave up 6 bases and V 6 bases, and 12 bases lay outside the gene matches. Germline values: CDR1 SGHAT, CDR2 FQDESV (reference sequence). There are 15 residues in the CDR3. CDR3 region: CASRDRDRVAGEQYF. The CDR3 coding sequence is TGTGCCAGCAGAGACCGGGACAGGGTAGCAGGCGAGCAGTACTTC.

This CDR3 reads CASSQVQGARVDQPQHF. In nucleotides, the CDR3 is TGCGCCAGCAGCCAAGTACAGGGGGCGAGGGTGGATCAGCCCCAGCATTTT. J is TRBJ1-5 and V is TRBV4-1; 9 bases line up with TRBD1. The CDR3 sequence is 17 residues long. The junction had 9 bases not matched to a gene; V was cut back by 1 base and J by 5 bases. Germline CDR1 reads MGHRA; CDR2 reads YSYEKL.

This sequence joins TRBV28 and TRBJ1-4, with TRBD1 as a possible D gene (6 bases). Germline assignment: CDR1 MDHEN and CDR2 SYDVKM. V gave up 5 bases and J gave up 8 bases, with 30 bases separating them. The CDR3 totals 19 residues. This CDR3 reads CASSDSPYRALQRGEKLFF. The CDR3 DNA reads as TGTGCCAGCAGTGACTCACCCTACAGGGCTTTGCAACGGGGGGAAAAACTGTTTTTT.

The rearrangement uses TRBV14 and TRBJ2-3; D not resolved. The CDR3 runs 12 residues. With 0 bases removed from V and 8 bases from J, the gap between germline ends came to 6 bases. Germline V gene lookup returns CDR1 SGHDN and CDR2 FVKESK. The CDR3 here is CASSQEAGTQYF. CDR3 coding DNA: TGTGCCAGCAGCCAAGAGGCCGGTACGCAGTATTTT.

This chain uses TRBV7-8 with TRBJ1-3, with D uncertain. The CDR3 extends over 15 amino acids. Deletions cut 4 bases from V and 0 bases from J, with 10 bases between. Germline lookup yields CDR1 SGHVS and CDR2 FQNEAQ. The CDR3 loop reads CASSYSRNSGNTIYF. The CDR3 coding sequence is TGTGCCAGCAGCTACAGCAGGAACTCTGGAAACACCATATATTTT.

V is TRBV7-2 and J is TRBJ1-2, with a tentative D call TRBD1 (5 bases). CDR1 is SGHTA, CDR2 FQGNSA, per germline. The CDR3 runs to 13 residues. Trimming shortened V by 3 bases and J by 4 bases, and 9 bases separated the two germline ends. The DNA of the CDR3 is TGTGCCAGCAGCTTGGGGGGGGTCTATGGCTACACCTTC. As protein: CASSLGGVYGYTF.

The V gene is TRBV7-3, the J gene TRBJ2-3; D is unresolved. The length of the CDR3 is 13 residues. With 6 bases removed from V and 0 bases from J, the gap between germline ends came to 7 bases. In germline, CDR1 is SGHTA, CDR2 FQGTGA. The DNA for the CDR3 is TGTGCCAGCAGTTATGGGAGCACAGATACGCAGTATTTT. Its translation is CASSYGSTDTQYF. The variable domain in full, with the rest retrieved from reference TRBV7-3 and TRBJ2-3, is GAGVSQTPSNKVTEKGKYVELRCDPISGHTALYWYRQSLGQGPEFLIYFQGTGAADDSGLPNDRFFAVRPEGSVSTLKIQRTERGDSAVYLCASSYGSTDTQYFGPGTRLTVL.

The rearrangement uses TRBV10-3 and TRBJ1-5, with TRBD1 as a possible D gene (5 bases). V was shortened by 2 bases and J by 5 bases, with 25 bases between the two germline ends. This CDR3 is built from 19 residues. Germline V CDR1 and CDR2: ENHRY, SYGVKD. CDR3 in DNA: TGTGCCATCAGTGAGGGGGTGGAGGGTAGGGGACTCCAAGATCAGCCCCAGCATTTT. It encodes CAISEGVEGRGLQDQPQHF.

The table lists this clone with many counts. This sample includes further DNA sequences coding for the same CDR3. The chain is built from TRBV4-1 and TRBJ2-1, with D unclear. The CDR3 totals 13 residues. Germline-derived CDR1 and CDR2 are MGHRA and YSYEKL. V gave up 0 bases and J gave up 5 bases, with 5 bases separating them. DNA of the CDR3: TGCGCCAGCAGCCAAGACCAGCACAATGAGCAGTTCTTC. Amino acids: CASSQDQHNEQFF.

The rearrangement links TRBV6-5 to TRBJ1-5; D not resolved. This CDR3 region has 14 residues. The V end was cut by 0 bases, the J end by 7 bases, with 10 bases between. From germline, CDR1 is MNHEY and CDR2 SVGAGI. In DNA, the CDR3 is TGTGCCAGCAGTTACTCCTCGGGCAGACAGCCCCAGCATTTT. This gives the protein CASSYSSGRQPQHF.

This chain connects TRBV7-9 to TRBJ2-5; TRBD2 matches 11 bases. V trimming: 2 bases; J trimming: 5 bases; junction bases outside the gene matches: 4. The CDR3 runs 15 residues. CDR1 is SEHNR, CDR2 FQNEAQ, per germline (reference sequence). As DNA, the CDR3 is TGTGCCAGCAGCTTAACTAGCGGGGGTTGGGAGACCCAGTACTTC. Amino acid sequence: CASSLTSGGWETQYF.

This clone was counted only a few times. V is TRBV5-1 and J is TRBJ2-5; no firm D call. The CDR3 contains 12 residues. Per germline, CDR1 SGHRS and CDR2 YFSETQ. V was trimmed by 9 bases and J by 1 base, leaving 10 bases between them. CDR3 sequence: CATRAGQETQYF. The CDR3 DNA reads as TGCGCCACCCGTGCCGGCCAAGAGACCCAGTACTTC.

The gene calls are TRBV5-5 and TRBJ2-7; 8 bases align to TRBD1. The germline V gene has CDR1 SGHKS and CDR2 YYEKEE (reference sequence). CDR3 length equals 14 residues. V trimming: 2 bases; J trimming: 6 bases; junction bases outside the gene matches: 7. In nucleotides, the CDR3 is TGTGCCAGCAGCTTCCTAACTACAGGGGGCGAGCAGTACTTC. This codes for CASSFLTTGGEQYF.

This clone was found a few times. This chain uses TRBV5-8 with TRBJ1-4, with D unresolved. Looked up from germline, CDR1 is SGHTS and CDR2 is YDEGEE. The CDR3 is made up of 13 amino acids. V was clipped by 6 bases and J by 5 bases, with 11 bases between them. Here the CDR3 reads CASNPRGNEKLFF. DNA of the CDR3: TGTGCCAGCAACCCCAGAGGGAATGAAAAACTGTTTTTT. Combining the CDR3 with reference TRBV5-8 and TRBJ1-4 gives the whole variable domain EAGVTQSPTHLIKTRGQQATLRCSPISGHTSVYWYQQALGLGLQFLLWYDEGEERNRGNFPPRFSGRQFPNYSSELNVNALELEDSALYLCASNPRGNEKLFFGSGTQLSVL.

There are a few counts of this clone. The chain combines TRBV3-1 (or the pseudogene TRBV3-2) with TRBJ1-1; no definite D call. Germline lookup yields CDR1 LGHDT and CDR2 YNNKEL (reference sequence). The CDR3 is 12 residues long. V lost 3 bases to trimming and J lost 7 bases, with 9 bases between them. The CDR3 region has the DNA TGTGCCAGCAGCCATCAGAGCCGTGAAGCTTTCTTT. This sequence encodes CASSHQSREAFF.

The chain joins TRBV4-1 to TRBJ1-5, with D possibly TRBD1 on 5 matching bases. V was trimmed by 4 bases and J by 0 bases, leaving 16 bases between them. The germline V gene encodes CDR1 MGHRA and CDR2 YSYEKL. The CDR3 spans 17 residues. Here the CDR3 DNA reads TGCGCCAGCAGCCCCATTGGGGGGGGTATTAGCAATCAGCCCCAGCATTTT. Amino acids: CASSPIGGGISNQPQHF.

The rearrangement joins TRBV19 to TRBJ1-5; D not resolved. The germline CDR1 and CDR2 sequences are LNHDA and SQIVND (reference sequence). Trimming pared 1 base from V and 4 bases from J, leaving 8 bases between. This CDR3 has 14 residues. CDR3 region: CASSIGLLNQPQHF. The CDR3 coding sequence is TGTGCCAGTAGTATAGGACTTCTAAATCAGCCCCAGCATTTT.